The next 6 T cell receptor beta chains were all read from a single sample in a study of cytomegalovirus exposure and HLA in healthy donors. Primers included in the PCR were 60 Vbeta and 13 Jbeta primers. Assay used: immunoSEQ multiplex PCR; TCRdb lists only in-frame clones, some missing. The data hold 140,000 or so clones, with about 64% observed a single time. Input material: PBMCs. These receptors were obtained from a man between 60 and 75 years old in good health and CMV-seronegative.

V and J are TRBV6-6 and TRBJ2-7, with 7 nucleotides matching TRBD1. CDR3 length equals 13 residues. The germline CDR1 and CDR2 sequences are MNHNY and SVGAGI (reference sequence). The junction had 5 bases not matched to a gene; V was cut back by 6 bases and J by 3 bases. The CDR3: CASRPTGSYEQYF. The CDR3 DNA sequence: TGTGCCAGCAGGCCGACAGGGAGCTACGAGCAGTACTTC.

This clone was seen only a few times. The V gene is TRBV6-5, the J gene TRBJ1-5; 7 bases are a match to TRBD1. J was trimmed by 3 bases and V by 7 bases; bases with no gene match: 3. Germline CDR1 is MNHEY and CDR2 is SVGAGI. The CDR3 spans 13 residues. The CDR3 DNA follows: TGTGCCAGCAAGGGGGCCGTCAATCAGCCCCAGCATTTT. It is translated as CASKGAVNQPQHF.

This sequence joins TRBV19 and TRBJ1-1; TRBD1 might be the D (6 bases). Germline CDR1 is LNHDA and CDR2 is SQIVND (reference sequence). The CDR3 totals 16 residues. With 3 bases removed from V and 0 bases from J, the gap between germline ends came to 14 bases. CDR3 sequence (DNA): TGTGCCAGTAGTATCCCCAACAGGGACATGAACACTGAAGCTTTCTTT. Amino acids: CASSIPNRDMNTEAFF.

The chain combines TRBV19 with TRBJ2-1; TRBD2 matches at 12 bases. This CDR3 is built from 15 residues. Trimming at V came to 4 bases and at J to 9 bases, leaving 7 bases not matched to a gene. Germline CDR1 LNHDA, CDR2 SQIVND (reference sequence). The CDR3 DNA follows: TGTGCCAGTAGTACCCGACTAGCGGGAGAAGGTGAGCAGTTCTTC. As protein: CASSTRLAGEGEQFF.

The rearrangement joins TRBV5-8 to TRBJ2-1, with D possibly matching TRBD1 (6 bases). The CDR3 spans 16 residues. Germline V CDR1 and CDR2: SGHTS, YDEGEE. V was pared by 7 bases and J by 5 bases, with 22 bases between. The CDR3 loop reads CASSLGARLSNNEQFF. DNA of the CDR3: TGTGCCAGCTCTTTGGGGGCGAGACTATCAAACAATGAGCAGTTCTTC. Complete variable domain (other parts from reference TRBV5-8 and TRBJ2-1): EAGVTQSPTHLIKTRGQQATLRCSPISGHTSVYWYQQALGLGLQFLLWYDEGEERNRGNFPPRFSGRQFPNYSSELNVNALELEDSALYLCASSLGARLSNNEQFFGPGTRLTVL.

The chain has TRBV28 and TRBJ1-1, with D tentatively TRBD1 (5 bases). The germline V and J ends were trimmed by 4 bases and 1 base, with 10 bases remaining between them. The CDR3 loop spans 14 amino acids. From germline, CDR1 is MDHEN and CDR2 SYDVKM. As DNA, the CDR3 is TGTGCCAGCAGTTCCAATACAGGGAACACTGAAGCTTTCTTT. Encoded protein: CASSSNTGNTEAFF.